The TCR beta chain under discussion was sequenced for a study of shared clonotypes between healthy human individuals. Study findings and constraints: It was the non-shared clonotypes that had lower generation probabilities than clonotypes shared by all four donors.

This clone was detected once. Its antigen is not identified. The V end lost 6 bases, the J end lost 8 bases, and 14 bases lay between the germline ends. CDR3 length: 13 amino acids. CDR1 is SGHTA and CDR2 is FQGNSA in the germline V gene. The naive CD8 subset, CD45RO-negative cells positively selected for CCR7, excluded terminally differentiated effector memory CD45RA+ cells. Some clones are missing from TCRdb's copy, which holds only in-frame ones; the method was immunoSEQ multiplex PCR. Of 550,000 to 650,000 clones in the sample, about 95% are singletons; the top ten hold 0.11%. The chain uses TRBV7-2 and TRBJ2-1; D is undetermined. The material sequenced was naive CD8+ T cells sorted from blood. This clonotype was obtained from a woman aged 25 to 45 in good health. The CDR3 reads CASRMYLQDEQFF. In nucleotides, the CDR3 is TGTGCCAGCAGGATGTACCTGCAGGATGAGCAGTTCTTC.